This is a list of T cell receptor beta chains from one sample in a study of shared clonotypes between healthy human individuals. The table came from immunoSEQ multiplex PCR; TCRdb's copy has only in-frame clones and leaves some out. The sample shows more than 1 million clones, around 78% of them seen only once. Sequenced: memory CD4+ T cells from PBMCs. These receptors were collected from a man aged 18 to 30 in good health. Some clones in this sample may be carry-over from other donors' samples. The CDR3 runs from the conserved cysteine through the conserved F or W. The order of the fields is clone size, V gene, D gene, J gene, CDR3 DNA, CDR3 protein. A D gene is named only where the DNA matches it firmly. Only some rows state a clone size, as once, few, many or a class for expanded clones.

abundance: .
v_gene: TRBV6-1
d_gene: .
j_gene: TRBJ2-7
CDR3nt: TGTGCCAGCAGTGAACAAGGAGACGACTACGAGCAGTACTTC
CDR3aa: CASSEQGDDYEQYF

abundance: .
v_gene: TRBV7-8
d_gene: .
j_gene: TRBJ2-3
CDR3nt: TGTGCCAGCAGCGCCCGACAGAGCCCAGATACGCAGTATTTT
CDR3aa: CASSARQSPDTQYF

abundance: .
v_gene: TRBV7-9
d_gene: .
j_gene: TRBJ1-2
CDR3nt: TGTGCCAGCAGCCGGGAGACAGGATTTAGCGGCTACACCTTC
CDR3aa: CASSRETGFSGYTF

abundance: .
v_gene: TRBV14
d_gene: TRBD2
j_gene: TRBJ2-7
CDR3nt: TGTGCCAGCAGCGGGACTAGCACTCTACTCTACGAGCAGTACTTC
CDR3aa: CASSGTSTLLYEQYF

abundance: .
v_gene: TRBV29-1
d_gene: .
j_gene: TRBJ2-7
CDR3nt: TGCAGCGTTGCCGGATACCCCTCCTACGAGCAGTACTTC
CDR3aa: CSVAGYPSYEQYF

abundance: .
v_gene: TRBV6-1
d_gene: TRBD1
j_gene: TRBJ1-1
CDR3nt: TGTGCCAGCAGTGAGAGGGGGCGCACGAACACTGAAGCTTTCTTT
CDR3aa: CASSERGRTNTEAFF

abundance: .
v_gene: TRBV6-5
d_gene: TRBD2
j_gene: TRBJ2-1
CDR3nt: TGTGCCAGCAGCCGCGGGGGGGACTCCAATGAGCAGTTCTTC
CDR3aa: CASSRGGDSNEQFF

abundance: .
v_gene: TRBV13
d_gene: .
j_gene: TRBJ2-5
CDR3nt: TGTGCCAGCAGCGTAAAAGGGGGGGGGACCCAGTACTTC
CDR3aa: CASSVKGGGTQYF

abundance: .
v_gene: TRBV5-1
d_gene: TRBD1
j_gene: TRBJ2-5
CDR3nt: TGCGCCAGCAGCTTGGTAGGACAGGGGTCCCAAGAGACCCAGTACTTC
CDR3aa: CASSLVGQGSQETQYF

abundance: few
v_gene: TRBV19
d_gene: .
j_gene: TRBJ2-7
CDR3nt: TGTGCCAGTAGTAGGACCGGGGGCGAGCAGTACTTC
CDR3aa: CASSRTGGEQYF

abundance: once
v_gene: TRBV18
d_gene: .
j_gene: TRBJ2-5
CDR3nt: TGTGCCAGCTCACCGACAGAGACCCAGTACTTC
CDR3aa: CASSPTETQYF

abundance: .
v_gene: TRBV9
d_gene: TRBD1
j_gene: TRBJ2-7
CDR3nt: TGTGCCAGCACCCTTACAGGGGGATCGGGCGAGCAGTACTTC
CDR3aa: CASTLTGGSGEQYF

abundance: .
v_gene: TRBV7-8
d_gene: .
j_gene: TRBJ1-1
CDR3nt: TGTGCCAGCAGCCAAGGGGTGACTGAAGCTTTCTTT
CDR3aa: CASSQGVTEAFF

abundance: .
v_gene: TRBV28
d_gene: TRBD1
j_gene: TRBJ1-5
CDR3nt: TGTGCCAGCAGTCTATGGGGAAGGGACAGGGTCTATAGCAATCAGCCCCAGCATTTT
CDR3aa: CASSLWGRDRVYSNQPQHF

abundance: .
v_gene: TRBV9
d_gene: .
j_gene: TRBJ1-1
CDR3nt: TGTGCCAGCAGCGGCCGTGTCCAGGGCGGTTTGACTGAAGCTTTCTTT
CDR3aa: CASSGRVQGGLTEAFF

abundance: .
v_gene: TRBV19
d_gene: .
j_gene: TRBJ1-1
CDR3nt: TGTGCCAGTAGTACTGAGACCTTGAGGACTGAAGCTTTCTTT
CDR3aa: CASSTETLRTEAFF

abundance: .
v_gene: TRBV6-1
d_gene: TRBD1
j_gene: TRBJ2-5
CDR3nt: TGTGCCAGCAGTGGAGCCAGGGGGCCGGAGACCCAGTACTTC
CDR3aa: CASSGARGPETQYF

abundance: many
v_gene: TRBV11-2
d_gene: .
j_gene: TRBJ2-7
CDR3nt: TGTGCCAGCAGCCCTGGGGACCGCCCCGACGAGCAGTACTTC
CDR3aa: CASSPGDRPDEQYF

abundance: few
v_gene: TRBV18
d_gene: TRBD1
j_gene: TRBJ2-3
CDR3nt: TGTGCCAGCTCAGGACAGGGGGCCGGAGATACGCAGTATTTT
CDR3aa: CASSGQGAGDTQYF

abundance: few
v_gene: TRBV11-2
d_gene: TRBD2
j_gene: TRBJ2-3
CDR3nt: TGTGCCAGCAGCCGAAGCGGACTAGCGGGGAGGGGGGATACGCAGTATTTT
CDR3aa: CASSRSGLAGRGDTQYF

abundance: few
v_gene: TRBV6-1
d_gene: TRBD2
j_gene: TRBJ2-3
CDR3nt: TGTGCCAGCATTCAGGGTTTTGGGAGGGCAGATACGCAGTATTTT
CDR3aa: CASIQGFGRADTQYF

abundance: .
v_gene: TRBV15
d_gene: .
j_gene: TRBJ2-2
CDR3nt: TGTGCCACCAGCAGAGACCCCCCCGGGCTCTCCACCGGGGAGCTGTTTTTT
CDR3aa: CATSRDPPGLSTGELFF

abundance: .
v_gene: TRBV5-6
d_gene: .
j_gene: TRBJ1-6
CDR3nt: TGTGCCAGCAGCCCCCAAGGGCAGGGTGGAGATTCACCCCTCCACTTT
CDR3aa: CASSPQGQGGDSPLHF

abundance: once
v_gene: TRBV6-6
d_gene: .
j_gene: TRBJ1-5
CDR3nt: TGTGCCAGCAGGGAGACGGACAATCAGCCCCAGCATTTT
CDR3aa: CASRETDNQPQHF

abundance: .
v_gene: TRBV28
d_gene: .
j_gene: TRBJ1-1
CDR3nt: TGTGCCAGCAGGATGTTGAACACTGAAGCTTTCTTT
CDR3aa: CASRMLNTEAFF

abundance: .
v_gene: TRBV7-6
d_gene: TRBD1
j_gene: TRBJ1-2
CDR3nt: TGTGCCAGCAGCCCGACCGACAGGGACTCCGGCGGCTACACCTTC
CDR3aa: CASSPTDRDSGGYTF

abundance: few
v_gene: TRBV2
d_gene: TRBD1
j_gene: TRBJ1-1
CDR3nt: TGTGCCAGCAGACCCACAGGGGTCACTGAAGCTTTCTTT
CDR3aa: CASRPTGVTEAFF

abundance: .
v_gene: TRBV7-9
d_gene: .
j_gene: TRBJ2-7
CDR3nt: TGTGCCAGCAGCCGAGGGGCGGAGTACGAGCAGTACTTC
CDR3aa: CASSRGAEYEQYF

abundance: .
v_gene: TRBV4-1
d_gene: TRBD1
j_gene: TRBJ2-7
CDR3nt: TGCGCCAGCAGCCAATTTGACAGGGAGACCGACTGGCAGTACTTC
CDR3aa: CASSQFDRETDWQYF

abundance: few
v_gene: TRBV5-1
d_gene: TRBD2
j_gene: TRBJ2-3
CDR3nt: TGCGCCAGCAGCTTGGTAGCGGGAGCAGATACGCAGTATTTT
CDR3aa: CASSLVAGADTQYF

abundance: .
v_gene: TRBV9
d_gene: .
j_gene: TRBJ2-2
CDR3nt: TGTGCCAGCAGCGGACATAGCGGGAACACCGGGGAGCTGTTTTTT
CDR3aa: CASSGHSGNTGELFF

abundance: .
v_gene: TRBV5-4
d_gene: .
j_gene: TRBJ2-3
CDR3nt: TGTGCCAGCAGCTTGGATGGGGTTAAAGATACGCAGTATTTT
CDR3aa: CASSLDGVKDTQYF

abundance: .
v_gene: TRBV9
d_gene: .
j_gene: TRBJ1-2
CDR3nt: TGTGCCAGCAGCGTAGAGTCAGGATATGGCTACACCTTC
CDR3aa: CASSVESGYGYTF

abundance: once
v_gene: TRBV5-6
d_gene: TRBD2
j_gene: TRBJ2-5
CDR3nt: TGTGCCAGCAGCTTCCGGGGGGGAGGTACCCAGTACTTC
CDR3aa: CASSFRGGGTQYF

abundance: many
v_gene: TRBV19
d_gene: .
j_gene: TRBJ1-2
CDR3nt: TGTGCCAGTACAGAGAGACAGCGCGGCTATGGCTACACCTTC
CDR3aa: CASTERQRGYGYTF

abundance: .
v_gene: TRBV28
d_gene: TRBD1
j_gene: TRBJ1-3
CDR3nt: TGTGCCAGCAGCGGACAGGCTGGCATATATTTT
CDR3aa: CASSGQAGIYF

abundance: .
v_gene: TRBV30
d_gene: .
j_gene: TRBJ1-2
CDR3nt: TGTGCCTGGAGTGTCGCGGATTATGGCTACACCTTC
CDR3aa: CAWSVADYGYTF

abundance: .
v_gene: TRBV10-3
d_gene: .
j_gene: TRBJ2-7
CDR3nt: TGTGCCATCAGTGTGACACCGGGTCCCGTCTACGAGCAGTACTTC
CDR3aa: CAISVTPGPVYEQYF

abundance: .
v_gene: TRBV4-2
d_gene: .
j_gene: TRBJ2-7
CDR3nt: TGTGCCAGCAGCCCGGGCCAAGGTGGGTACGAGCAGTACTTC
CDR3aa: CASSPGQGGYEQYF

abundance: .
v_gene: TRBV10-1
d_gene: .
j_gene: TRBJ2-1
CDR3nt: TGCGCCAGCAGTGAACGACTAGTCGGCTACAATGAGCAGTTCTTC
CDR3aa: CASSERLVGYNEQFF

abundance: .
v_gene: TRBV27
d_gene: TRBD1
j_gene: TRBJ1-4
CDR3nt: TGTGCCAGCAGTTTAATCGCAGGGGGGGCTACTAATGAAAAACTGTTTTTT
CDR3aa: CASSLIAGGATNEKLFF

abundance: .
v_gene: TRBV29-1
d_gene: TRBD2
j_gene: TRBJ2-3
CDR3nt: TGCAGCGTTGAATGGGGGAGGGTGGATACGCAGTATTTT
CDR3aa: CSVEWGRVDTQYF

abundance: once
v_gene: TRBV5-1
d_gene: .
j_gene: TRBJ1-2
CDR3nt: TGCGCCAGCAGCCCCTGGGGCACCGCTAACTATGGCTACACCTTC
CDR3aa: CASSPWGTANYGYTF

abundance: .
v_gene: TRBV28
d_gene: .
j_gene: TRBJ2-7
CDR3nt: TGTGCCAGCAGTTCCCCTTCCTCGTGGCGGGGCTCCTACGAGCAGTACTTC
CDR3aa: CASSSPSSWRGSYEQYF

abundance: many
v_gene: TRBV27
d_gene: .
j_gene: TRBJ2-7
CDR3nt: TGTGCCAGCAGTTCGGGGCCCGCGCGGGGGCCCTACGAGCAGTACTTC
CDR3aa: CASSSGPARGPYEQYF

abundance: .
v_gene: TRBV28
d_gene: TRBD1
j_gene: TRBJ1-1
CDR3nt: TGTGCCAGCACCCTGACAGGGGTGAACACTGAAGCTTTCTTT
CDR3aa: CASTLTGVNTEAFF

abundance: .
v_gene: TRBV5-1
d_gene: .
j_gene: TRBJ2-3
CDR3nt: TGCGCCAGCAGCCCTGCCAGGGGATCGTCCACAGATACGCAGTATTTT
CDR3aa: CASSPARGSSTDTQYF

abundance: once
v_gene: TRBV5-1
d_gene: .
j_gene: TRBJ2-7
CDR3nt: TGCGCCAGCAGCTTGAGGCTAGGGGCCTACGAGCAGTACTTC
CDR3aa: CASSLRLGAYEQYF

abundance: .
v_gene: TRBV7-2
d_gene: .
j_gene: TRBJ2-2
CDR3nt: TGTGCCAGCAGCTTAGATCGCGTGGGACTGCTAGCCGGGGAGCTGTTTTTT
CDR3aa: CASSLDRVGLLAGELFF

abundance: .
v_gene: TRBV6-5
d_gene: .
j_gene: TRBJ2-1
CDR3nt: TGTGCCAGCAGTTTTTTTCGTCCAGGTTCCCACAATGAGCAGTTCTTC
CDR3aa: CASSFFRPGSHNEQFF

abundance: .
v_gene: TRBV7-2
d_gene: .
j_gene: TRBJ1-3
CDR3nt: TGTGCCAGCAGCTTAGTCAGGGACTCTGGAAACACCATATATTTT
CDR3aa: CASSLVRDSGNTIYF

abundance: .
v_gene: TRBV7-3
d_gene: TRBD2
j_gene: TRBJ2-1
CDR3nt: TGTGCCAGCAGCCCGGCTAGCGGGCGCCCCTACAATGAGCAGTTCTTC
CDR3aa: CASSPASGRPYNEQFF

abundance: .
v_gene: TRBV28
d_gene: .
j_gene: TRBJ2-1
CDR3nt: TGTGCCAGCAGTTTCGGCCGGAGTCTGCCCGGGGAGCAGTTCTTC
CDR3aa: CASSFGRSLPGEQFF